This T cell receptor beta chain was found in a study of OX40 agonist ivuxolimab in advanced cancers. Study information: The study gave patients intravenous ivuxolimab at 0.01 to 10 mg/kg every 2 weeks.

Method: immunoSEQ multiplex PCR; TCRdb's copy keeps in-frame clones and lacks some. The table has roughly 60,000 clones, roughly 86% seen once. The CDR3 runs to 15 residues. The V gene lost 0 bases and the J gene lost 1 base, with 9 bases spanning the gap. CDR1 is MNHEY and CDR2 is SVGAGI in the germline V gene. This sequence was found in an adult with an advanced solid tumor such as melanoma, head and neck, liver or kidney cancer. This specimen was CD4+ or CD8+ T cells sorted from blood, taken in a trial of the OX40 agonist ivuxolimab. V gene TRBV6-5 combines with J gene TRBJ2-5; D might be TRBD1 or TRBD2, each matching 5 bases. CDR3 coding DNA: TGTGCCAGCAGTTACTCAGGGGACCCCCAAGAGACCCAGTACTTC. It is translated as CASSYSGDPQETQYF.